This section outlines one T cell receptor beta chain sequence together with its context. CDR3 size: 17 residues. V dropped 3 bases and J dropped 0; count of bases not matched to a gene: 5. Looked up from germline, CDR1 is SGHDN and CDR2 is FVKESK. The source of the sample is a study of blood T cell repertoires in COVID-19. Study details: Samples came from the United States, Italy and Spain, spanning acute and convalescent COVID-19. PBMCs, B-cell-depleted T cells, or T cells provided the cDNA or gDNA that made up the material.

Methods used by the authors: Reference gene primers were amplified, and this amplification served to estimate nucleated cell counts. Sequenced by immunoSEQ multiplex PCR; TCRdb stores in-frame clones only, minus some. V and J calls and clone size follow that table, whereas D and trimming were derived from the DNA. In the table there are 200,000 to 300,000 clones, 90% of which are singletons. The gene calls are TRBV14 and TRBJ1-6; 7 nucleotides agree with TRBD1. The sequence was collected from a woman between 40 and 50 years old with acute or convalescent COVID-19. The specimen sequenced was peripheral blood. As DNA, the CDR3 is TGTGCCAGCAGCCAGATACAGGGGAGCTCCTATAATTCACCCCTCCACTTT. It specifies CASSQIQGSSYNSPLHF.